This TCR beta chain was observed in a study of blood T cell repertoires in COVID-19 (dated by TCRdb to between 2020 and 2021). About the study as a whole: Samples from collaborators originated in the United States, Italy and Spain and spanned both the acute and convalescent phases of COVID-19. The prospective study material was composed of cDNA or gDNA derived from T cells, B-cell-depleted T cells, or PBMCs. Subjects who had been exposed to COVID-19, were actively infected with it, or had recovered from it provided the deeply sampled blood TCRbeta repertoires that made up the dataset. The repertoires were released in a freely available public database meant as a resource for research on the immune response to SARS-CoV-2. Samples were obtained from the ongoing ImmuneRACE study (first 160 participants) and from 1,000 to 1,500 subjects provided by 6 global collaborators. The sample metadata nearly always contained a de-identified subject ID, COVID-19 status, age in years and sex. Where HLA class I and class II types were available, the types were taken from metadata supplied by the sample provider, not from assay-based typing.

Collaborating institutions collected whole blood in K2EDTA tubes following their own protocols. For TCRbeta analysis, collaborator samples were shipped as frozen whole blood, as isolated PBMCs, or as DNA extracted from either sample type. Summary of the overall study and its limitations: The quantity of clinical and demographic metadata differed by source and by participant and was supplied without curation.

CDR1 and CDR2 are read off the germline V gene as SGHVS and FQNEAQ. Inclusive of the bounding cysteine and phenylalanine, the CDR3 is 17 residues long. The DNA shown is the 51-base CDR3, in frame from base 1. Ends trimmed: V by 5 bases, J by 3 bases; bases unmatched to a gene: 13. The immunoSEQ Assay, a bias-controlled multiplex PCR, was used to amplify TCRbeta CDR3 regions from genomic DNA. The authors processed their data as follows. The number of nucleated cells in each sample was estimated from the amplification of reference gene primers within the assay. To quantify the absolute abundance of each unique TCRbeta CDR3 rearrangement, sequence reads were collapsed and filtered. For each sample, productive Simpson clonality was calculated by taking the square root of Simpson's diversity index across productive rearrangements. Entries here come from immuneACCESS through TCRdb and include only in-frame sequences with V and J called. Some clones fail to appear in such tables; in the studies checked, an unresolved V gene covers under half of the shortfall, and the cause of the remainder is unknown. The V and J calls and clone size come from that table; D and trimming were worked out from the DNA. The sample records roughly 81,000 clones, approximately 89% of which are singletons. The top ten constitute 9.5% to 15% of the sample.

Concerning this clone: Its antigen remains undetermined. One base away there is no much larger clone; base qualities are not given.

The source of this sequence is a man in his 70s with active or convalescent COVID-19. Sequencing used peripheral blood. The sequence is built from TRBV7-8 and TRBJ2-3, and TRBD2 matches 8 of the central bases. The DNA reads TGTGCCAGCAGCCCGAAGCCGGGACTAGGATTTACAGATACGCAGTATTTT. Its coded protein is CASSPKPGLGFTDTQYF.